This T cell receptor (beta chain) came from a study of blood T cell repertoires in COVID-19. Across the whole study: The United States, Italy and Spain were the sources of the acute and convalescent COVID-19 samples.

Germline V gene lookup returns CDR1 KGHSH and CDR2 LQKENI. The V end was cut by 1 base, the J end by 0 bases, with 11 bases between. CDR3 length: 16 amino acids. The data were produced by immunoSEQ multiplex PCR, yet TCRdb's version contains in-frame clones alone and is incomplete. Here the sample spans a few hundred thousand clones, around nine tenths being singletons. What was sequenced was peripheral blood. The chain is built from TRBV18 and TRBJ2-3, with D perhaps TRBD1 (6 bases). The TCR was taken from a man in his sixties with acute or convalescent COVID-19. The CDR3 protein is CASSPLRQASTDTQYF. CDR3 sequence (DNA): TGTGCCAGCTCACCACTCCGACAGGCTAGCACAGATACGCAGTATTTT.